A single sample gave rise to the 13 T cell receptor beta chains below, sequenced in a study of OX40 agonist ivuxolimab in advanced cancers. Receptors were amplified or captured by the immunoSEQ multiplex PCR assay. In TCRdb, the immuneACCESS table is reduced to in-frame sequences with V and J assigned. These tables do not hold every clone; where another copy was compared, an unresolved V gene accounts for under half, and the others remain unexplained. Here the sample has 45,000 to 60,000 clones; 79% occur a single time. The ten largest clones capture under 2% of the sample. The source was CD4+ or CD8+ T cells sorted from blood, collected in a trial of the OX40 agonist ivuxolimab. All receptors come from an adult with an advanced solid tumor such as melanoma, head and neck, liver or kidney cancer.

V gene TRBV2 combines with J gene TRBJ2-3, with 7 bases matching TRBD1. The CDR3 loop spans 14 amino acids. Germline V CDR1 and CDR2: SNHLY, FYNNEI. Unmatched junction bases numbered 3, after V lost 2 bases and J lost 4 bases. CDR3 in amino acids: CASSETGVADTQYF. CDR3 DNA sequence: TGTGCCAGCAGTGAAACAGGGGTGGCAGATACGCAGTATTTT. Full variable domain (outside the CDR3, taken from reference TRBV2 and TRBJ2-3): EPEVTQTPSHQVTQMGQEVILRCVPISNHLYFYWYRQILGQKVEFLVSFYNNEISEKSEIFDDQFSVERPDGSNFTLKIRSTKLEDSAMYFCASSETGVADTQYFGPGTRLTVL.

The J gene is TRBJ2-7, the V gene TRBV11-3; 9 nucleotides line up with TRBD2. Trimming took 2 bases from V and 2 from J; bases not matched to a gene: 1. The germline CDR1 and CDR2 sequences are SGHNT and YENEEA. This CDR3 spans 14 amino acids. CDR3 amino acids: CASSLPSGTYEQYF. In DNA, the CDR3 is TGTGCCAGCAGCTTACCTAGCGGGACCTACGAGCAGTACTTC.

The CDR3 region is CASRGMGGNNQPQHF. The CDR3 bases are TGTGCCAGTAGGGGGATGGGGGGGAACAATCAGCCCCAGCATTTT. This chain uses TRBV19 with TRBJ1-5; D may be TRBD1 (5 bases). Germline values: CDR1 LNHDA, CDR2 SQIVND (reference sequence). Trimming shortened V by 6 bases and J by 3 bases, and 15 bases separated the two germline ends. There are 15 residues in the CDR3.

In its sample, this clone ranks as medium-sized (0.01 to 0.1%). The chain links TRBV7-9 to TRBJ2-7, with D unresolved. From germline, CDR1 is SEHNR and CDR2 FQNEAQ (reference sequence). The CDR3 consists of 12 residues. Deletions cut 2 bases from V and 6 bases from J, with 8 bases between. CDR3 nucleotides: TGTGCCAGCAGCTTACAAGGTTTCGAGCAGTACTTC. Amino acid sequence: CASSLQGFEQYF.

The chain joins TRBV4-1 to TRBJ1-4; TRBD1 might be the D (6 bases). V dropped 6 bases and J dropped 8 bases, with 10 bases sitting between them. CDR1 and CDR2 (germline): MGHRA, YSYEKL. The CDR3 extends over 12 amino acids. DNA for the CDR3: TGCGCCAGCAGAGGGGGGCAGGAAAAACTGTTTTTT. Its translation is CASRGGQEKLFF.

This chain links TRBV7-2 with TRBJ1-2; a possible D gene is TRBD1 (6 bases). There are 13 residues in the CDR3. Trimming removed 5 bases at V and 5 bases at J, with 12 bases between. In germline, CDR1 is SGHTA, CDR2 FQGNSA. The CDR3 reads CASSQQGRYGYTF. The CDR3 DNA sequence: TGTGCCAGCAGCCAACAGGGCCGTTATGGCTACACCTTC.

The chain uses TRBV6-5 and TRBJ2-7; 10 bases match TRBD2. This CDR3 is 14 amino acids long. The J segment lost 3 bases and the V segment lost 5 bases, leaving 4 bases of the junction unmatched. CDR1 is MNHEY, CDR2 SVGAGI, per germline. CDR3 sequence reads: CASSLSGRIYEQYF. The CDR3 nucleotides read TGTGCCAGCAGTCTTAGCGGGAGGATCTACGAGCAGTACTTC.

The CDR3 here is CASSFRGIRTEAFF. Written as DNA, the CDR3 is TGTGCCAGCAGTTTCCGGGGAATCAGGACTGAAGCTTTCTTT. The chain couples TRBV28 to TRBJ1-1; D is unclear. Germline-derived CDR1 and CDR2 are MDHEN and SYDVKM. Trimming left V 3 bases short and J 5 bases short, with 13 bases between. The CDR3 covers 14 residues.

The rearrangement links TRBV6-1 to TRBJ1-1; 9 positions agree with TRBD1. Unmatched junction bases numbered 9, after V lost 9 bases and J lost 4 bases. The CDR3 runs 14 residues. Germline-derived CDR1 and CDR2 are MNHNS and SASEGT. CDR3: CASYKTGGVTEAFF. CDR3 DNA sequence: TGTGCCAGTTATAAGACAGGGGGAGTCACTGAAGCTTTCTTT.

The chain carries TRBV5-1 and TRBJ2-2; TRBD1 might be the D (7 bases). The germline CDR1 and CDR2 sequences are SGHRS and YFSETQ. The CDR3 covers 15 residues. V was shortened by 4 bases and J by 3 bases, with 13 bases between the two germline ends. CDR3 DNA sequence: TGCGCCAGCAGCCGCGGCAGGGGGGACACCGGGGAGCTGTTTTTT. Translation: CASSRGRGDTGELFF.

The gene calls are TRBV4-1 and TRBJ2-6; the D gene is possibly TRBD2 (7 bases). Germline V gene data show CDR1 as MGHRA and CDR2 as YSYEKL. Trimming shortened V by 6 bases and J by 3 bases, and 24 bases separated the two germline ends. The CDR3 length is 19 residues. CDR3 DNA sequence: TGCGCCAGCAGTCCCCGGGGAGGGGGAATAAACTTTGGGGCCAACGTCCTGACTTTC. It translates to CASSPRGGGINFGANVLTF.

CDR3 sequence reads: CASRSGTGGTQLQNSPLHF. The CDR3 region has the DNA TGTGCCAGCAGATCCGGGACAGGGGGCACTCAATTACAAAATTCACCCCTCCACTTT. V gene TRBV7-2 combines with J gene TRBJ1-6; 12 bases line up with TRBD1. The CDR3 is 19 residues long. Germline V gene sequence: CDR1 SGHTA, CDR2 FQGNSA. With V trimmed by 6 bases and J by 7 bases, 16 bases remained unmatched. The full variable domain, its missing parts supplied by reference TRBV7-2 and TRBJ1-6, is GAGVSQSPSNKVTEKGKDVELRCDPISGHTALYWYRQSLGQGLEFLIYFQGNSAPDKSGLPSDRFSAERTGGSVSTLTIQRTQQEDSAVYLCASRSGTGGTQLQNSPLHFGNGTRLTVT.

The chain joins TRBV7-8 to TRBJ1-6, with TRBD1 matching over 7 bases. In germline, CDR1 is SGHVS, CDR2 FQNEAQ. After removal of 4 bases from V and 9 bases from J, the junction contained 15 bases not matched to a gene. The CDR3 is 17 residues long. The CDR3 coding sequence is TGTGCCAGCAGCTCCCCTTTGCGAAGGGGGCTAAGTTCACCCCTCCACTTT. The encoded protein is CASSSPLRRGLSSPLHF.